This T cell receptor (beta chain) emerged from a study of control samples from healthy donors and cancer patients. CDR1 LNHDA and CDR2 SQIVND come from the germline V gene (reference sequence). The CDR3 consists of 15 residues. V lost 2 bases and J lost 0, with 10 bases in between. Sequencing was performed with immunoSEQ multiplex PCR; in TCRdb, only in-frame clones are kept and a portion is missing. The table records roughly 60,000 clones, 85% to 95% of them present only once. The chain is built from TRBV19 and TRBJ1-1, with a possible D match to TRBD1 (5 bases). The sequence was obtained from a man aged 25-45 years in good health. The source material was blood. The CDR3 bases are TGTGCCAGTAGTATAAGTGGGGGTATGAACACTGAAGCTTTCTTT. This translates into CASSISGGMNTEAFF. Variable domain in full (rest from reference TRBV19 and TRBJ1-1): DGGITQSPKYLFRKEGQNVTLSCEQNLNHDAMYWYRQDPGQGLRLIYYSQIVNDFQKGDIAEGYSVSREKKESFPLTVTSAQKNPTAFYLCASSISGGMNTEAFFGQGTRLTVV.